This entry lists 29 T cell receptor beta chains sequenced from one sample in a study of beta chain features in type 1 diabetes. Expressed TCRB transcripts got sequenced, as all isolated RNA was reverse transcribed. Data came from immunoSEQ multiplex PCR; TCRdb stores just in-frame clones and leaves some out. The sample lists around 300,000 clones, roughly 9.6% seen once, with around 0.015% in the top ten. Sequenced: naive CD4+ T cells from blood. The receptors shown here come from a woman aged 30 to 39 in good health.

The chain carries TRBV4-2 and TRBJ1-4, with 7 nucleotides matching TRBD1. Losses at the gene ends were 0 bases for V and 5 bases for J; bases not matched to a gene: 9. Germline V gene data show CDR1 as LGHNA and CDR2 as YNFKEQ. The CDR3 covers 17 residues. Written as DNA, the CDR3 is TGTGCCAGCAGCCAAGACCTGACAGGGAGCCAGAATGAAAAACTGTTTTTT. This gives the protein CASSQDLTGSQNEKLFF.

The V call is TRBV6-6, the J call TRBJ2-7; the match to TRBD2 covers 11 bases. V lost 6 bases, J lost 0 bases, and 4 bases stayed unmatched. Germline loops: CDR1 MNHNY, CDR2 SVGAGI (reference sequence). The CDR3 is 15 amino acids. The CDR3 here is CASSSGLADSYEQYF. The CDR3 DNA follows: TGTGCCAGCAGCTCGGGACTAGCGGACTCCTACGAGCAGTACTTC.

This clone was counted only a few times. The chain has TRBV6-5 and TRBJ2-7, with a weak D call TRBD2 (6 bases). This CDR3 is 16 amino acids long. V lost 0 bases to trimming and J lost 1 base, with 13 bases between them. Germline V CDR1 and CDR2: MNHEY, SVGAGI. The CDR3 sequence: CASSYSRPGRSYEQYF. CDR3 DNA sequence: TGTGCCAGCAGTTACTCGAGGCCAGGGAGGTCCTACGAGCAGTACTTC.

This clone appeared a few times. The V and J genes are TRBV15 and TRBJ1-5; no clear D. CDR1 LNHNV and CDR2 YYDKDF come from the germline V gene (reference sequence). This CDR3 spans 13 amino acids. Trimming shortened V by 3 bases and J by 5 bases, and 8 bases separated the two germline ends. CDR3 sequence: CATSSRSDQPQHF. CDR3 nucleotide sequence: TGTGCCACCAGCAGTCGCAGTGATCAGCCCCAGCATTTT.

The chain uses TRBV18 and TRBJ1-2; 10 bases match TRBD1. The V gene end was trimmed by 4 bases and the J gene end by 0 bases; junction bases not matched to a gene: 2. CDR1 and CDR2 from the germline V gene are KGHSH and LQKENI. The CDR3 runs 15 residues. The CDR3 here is CASSQGQGTNYGYTF. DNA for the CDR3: TGTGCCAGCTCACAGGGACAGGGGACTAACTATGGCTACACCTTC. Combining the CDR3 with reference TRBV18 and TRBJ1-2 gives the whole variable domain NAGVMQNPRHLVRRRGQEARLRCSPMKGHSHVYWYRQLPEEGLKFMVYLQKENIIDESGMPKERFSAEFPKEGPSILRIQQVVRGDSAAYFCASSQGQGTNYGYTFGSGTRLTVV.

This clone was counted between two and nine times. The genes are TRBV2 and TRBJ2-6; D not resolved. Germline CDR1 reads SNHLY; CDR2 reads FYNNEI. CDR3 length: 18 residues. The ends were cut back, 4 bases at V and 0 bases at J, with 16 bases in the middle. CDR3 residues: CASSAAYISYSGANVLTF. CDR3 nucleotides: TGTGCCAGCAGTGCAGCGTATATAAGCTACTCTGGGGCCAACGTCCTGACTTTC.

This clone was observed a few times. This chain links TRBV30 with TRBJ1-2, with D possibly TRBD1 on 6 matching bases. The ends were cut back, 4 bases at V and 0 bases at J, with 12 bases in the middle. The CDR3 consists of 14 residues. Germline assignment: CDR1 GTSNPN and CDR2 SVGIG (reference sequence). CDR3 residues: CAWNRASSNYGYTF. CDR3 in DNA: TGTGCCTGGAACAGGGCTAGTTCTAACTATGGCTACACCTTC.

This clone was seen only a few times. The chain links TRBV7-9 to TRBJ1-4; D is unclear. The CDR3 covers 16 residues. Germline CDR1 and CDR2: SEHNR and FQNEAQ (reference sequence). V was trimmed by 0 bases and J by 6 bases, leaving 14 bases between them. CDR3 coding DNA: TGTGCCAGCAGCTTAGCCCAAGGCGCGGGTTATGAAAAACTGTTTTTT. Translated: CASSLAQGAGYEKLFF. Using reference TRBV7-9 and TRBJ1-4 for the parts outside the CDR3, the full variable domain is DTGVSQNPRHKITKRGQNVTFRCDPISEHNRLYWYRQTLGQGPEFLTYFQNEAQLEKSRLLSDRFSAERPKGSFSTLEIQRTEQGDSAMYLCASSLAQGAGYEKLFFGSGTQLSVL.

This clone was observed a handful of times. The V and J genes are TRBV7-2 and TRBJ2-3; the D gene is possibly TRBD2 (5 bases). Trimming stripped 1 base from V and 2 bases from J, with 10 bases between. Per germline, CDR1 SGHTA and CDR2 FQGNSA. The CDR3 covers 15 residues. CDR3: CASSLVGIITDTQYF. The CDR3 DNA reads TGTGCCAGCAGCTTAGTCGGGATTATCACAGATACGCAGTATTTT.

The CDR3 DNA sequence: TGTGCCAGCAGCCGCGGACAGAGAGAAGCTTTCTTT. Its translation is CASSRGQREAFF. The chain carries TRBV5-4 and TRBJ1-1; TRBD1 might be the D (6 bases). The V end was cut by 4 bases, the J end by 8 bases, with 12 bases between. Germline loops: CDR1 SGHNT, CDR2 YYREEE (reference sequence). The CDR3 runs to 12 residues.

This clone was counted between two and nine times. The CDR3 DNA reads as TGCGCCAGCAGCCCGGTGGGACAGGATTCTGGCTACACCTTC. This codes for CASSPVGQDSGYTF. J is TRBJ1-2 and V is TRBV5-1; 8 positions match TRBD1. The germline V gene has CDR1 SGHRS and CDR2 YFSETQ. This CDR3 spans 14 amino acids. After removal of 4 bases from V and 7 bases from J, the junction contained 9 bases not matched to a gene.

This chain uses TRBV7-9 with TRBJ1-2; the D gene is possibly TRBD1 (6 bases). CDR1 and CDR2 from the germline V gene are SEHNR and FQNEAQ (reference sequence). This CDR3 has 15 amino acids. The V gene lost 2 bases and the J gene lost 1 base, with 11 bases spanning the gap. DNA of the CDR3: TGTGCCAGCAGCTTATCAGGGGTGCGTAACTATGGCTACACCTTC. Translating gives CASSLSGVRNYGYTF.

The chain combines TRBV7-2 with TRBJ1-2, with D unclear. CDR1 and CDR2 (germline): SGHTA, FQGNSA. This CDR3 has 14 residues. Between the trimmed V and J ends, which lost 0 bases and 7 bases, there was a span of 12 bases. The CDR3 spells CASSLATGSAGYTF. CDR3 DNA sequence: TGTGCCAGCAGCTTAGCGACTGGGTCGGCTGGCTACACCTTC.

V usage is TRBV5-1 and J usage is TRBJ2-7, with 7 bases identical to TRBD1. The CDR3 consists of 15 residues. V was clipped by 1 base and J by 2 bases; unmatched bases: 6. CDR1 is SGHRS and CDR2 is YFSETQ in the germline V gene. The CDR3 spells CASSLSAGGPYEQYF. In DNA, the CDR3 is TGCGCCAGCAGCTTGTCGGCAGGGGGACCCTACGAGCAGTACTTC.

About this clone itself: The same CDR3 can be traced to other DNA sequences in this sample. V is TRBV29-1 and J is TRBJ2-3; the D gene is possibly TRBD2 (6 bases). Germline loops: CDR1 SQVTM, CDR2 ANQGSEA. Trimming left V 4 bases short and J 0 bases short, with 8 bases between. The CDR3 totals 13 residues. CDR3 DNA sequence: TGCAGCGTTGCCAGCGGGAGCACAGATACGCAGTATTTT. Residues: CSVASGSTDTQYF.

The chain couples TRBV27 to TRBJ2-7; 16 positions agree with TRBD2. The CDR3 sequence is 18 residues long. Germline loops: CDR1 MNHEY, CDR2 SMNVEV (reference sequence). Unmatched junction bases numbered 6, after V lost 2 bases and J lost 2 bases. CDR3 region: CASSLPGTSGRGPYEQYF. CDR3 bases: TGTGCCAGCAGTTTACCCGGGACTAGCGGGAGGGGACCCTACGAGCAGTACTTC.

The chain's CDR3 is CASSFLNTGELFF. The CDR3 DNA is TGTGCCAGCAGTTTCTTAAACACCGGGGAGCTGTTTTTT. J is TRBJ2-2 and V is TRBV28; D not resolved. V lost 3 bases to trimming and J lost 2 bases, with 4 bases between them. Germline loops: CDR1 MDHEN, CDR2 SYDVKM. This CDR3 contains 13 residues. The whole variable domain, remainder taken from reference TRBV28 and TRBJ2-2, is DVKVTQSSRYLVKRTGEKVFLECVQDMDHENMFWYRQDPGLGLRLIYFSYDVKMKEKGDIPEGYSVSREKKERFSLILESASTNQTSMYLCASSFLNTGELFFGEGSRLTVL.

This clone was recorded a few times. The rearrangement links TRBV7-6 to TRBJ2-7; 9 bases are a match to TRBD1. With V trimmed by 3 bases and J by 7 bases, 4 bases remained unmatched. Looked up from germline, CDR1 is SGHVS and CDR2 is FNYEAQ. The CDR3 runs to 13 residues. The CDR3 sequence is CASSFRTGDEQYF. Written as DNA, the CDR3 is TGTGCCAGCAGCTTCAGGACAGGGGATGAGCAGTACTTC.

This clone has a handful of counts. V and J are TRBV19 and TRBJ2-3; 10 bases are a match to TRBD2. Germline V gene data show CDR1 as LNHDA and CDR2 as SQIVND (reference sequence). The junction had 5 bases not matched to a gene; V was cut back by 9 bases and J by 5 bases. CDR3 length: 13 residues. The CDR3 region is CASLAGVGDTQYF. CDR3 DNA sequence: TGTGCCAGCCTAGCGGGAGTTGGAGATACGCAGTATTTT.

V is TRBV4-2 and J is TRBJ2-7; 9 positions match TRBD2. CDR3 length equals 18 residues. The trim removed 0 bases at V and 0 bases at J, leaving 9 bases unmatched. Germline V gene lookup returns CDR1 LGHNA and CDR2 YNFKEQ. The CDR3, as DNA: TGTGCCAGCAGCCAAGATCAACTTACTAGCGGGCTCTCCTACGAGCAGTACTTC. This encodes CASSQDQLTSGLSYEQYF.

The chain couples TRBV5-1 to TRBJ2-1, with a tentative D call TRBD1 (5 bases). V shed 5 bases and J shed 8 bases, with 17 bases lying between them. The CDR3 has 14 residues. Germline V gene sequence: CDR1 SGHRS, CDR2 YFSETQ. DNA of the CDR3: TGCGCCAGCAGTTCTCTGCAGGGTATGGATGAGCAGTTCTTC. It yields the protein CASSSLQGMDEQFF. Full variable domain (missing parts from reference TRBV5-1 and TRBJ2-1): KAGVTQTPRYLIKTRGQQVTLSCSPISGHRSVSWYQQTPGQGLQFLFEYFSETQRNKGNFPGRFSGRQFSNSRSEMNVSTLELGDSALYLCASSSLQGMDEQFFGPGTRLTVL.

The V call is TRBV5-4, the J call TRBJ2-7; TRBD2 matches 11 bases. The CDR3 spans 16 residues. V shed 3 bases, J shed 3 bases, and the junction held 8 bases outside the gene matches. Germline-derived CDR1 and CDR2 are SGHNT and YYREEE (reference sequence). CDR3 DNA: TGTGCCAGCAGCTCTAAAGGGACTAGCGGTTACTACGAGCAGTACTTC. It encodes CASSSKGTSGYYEQYF.

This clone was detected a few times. The CDR3 loop reads CASSLRTDYGYTF. The CDR3 DNA sequence: TGTGCCAGCAGCTTGAGAACGGACTATGGCTACACCTTC. V and J are TRBV7-2 and TRBJ1-2; D is undetermined. In germline, CDR1 is SGHTA, CDR2 FQGNSA. Trimming shortened V by 3 bases and J by 3 bases, and 8 bases separated the two germline ends. The CDR3 is 13 amino acids.

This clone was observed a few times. The CDR3, as DNA: TGTGCCAGCATCCCGGTCGGGGACTACTCCTACGAGCAGTACTTC. Translation gives CASIPVGDYSYEQYF. V is TRBV7-9 and J is TRBJ2-7; the match to TRBD2 covers 7 bases. The CDR3 has 15 residues. Germline values: CDR1 SEHNR, CDR2 FQNEAQ (reference sequence). V shed 7 bases, J shed 0 bases, and the junction held 9 bases outside the gene matches.

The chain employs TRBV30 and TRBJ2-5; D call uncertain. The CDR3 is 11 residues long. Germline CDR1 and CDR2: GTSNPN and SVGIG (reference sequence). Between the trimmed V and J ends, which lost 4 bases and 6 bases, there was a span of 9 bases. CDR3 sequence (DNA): TGTGCCTGGAATAGCCTTCAGACCCAGTACTTC. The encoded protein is CAWNSLQTQYF.

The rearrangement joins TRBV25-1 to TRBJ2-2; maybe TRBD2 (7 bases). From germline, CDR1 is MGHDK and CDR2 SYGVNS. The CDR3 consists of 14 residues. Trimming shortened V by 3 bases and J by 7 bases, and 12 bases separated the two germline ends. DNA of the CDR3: TGTGCCAGCAGTGAGTCGGGGGGCAGCGGGGAGCTGTTTTTT. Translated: CASSESGGSGELFF.

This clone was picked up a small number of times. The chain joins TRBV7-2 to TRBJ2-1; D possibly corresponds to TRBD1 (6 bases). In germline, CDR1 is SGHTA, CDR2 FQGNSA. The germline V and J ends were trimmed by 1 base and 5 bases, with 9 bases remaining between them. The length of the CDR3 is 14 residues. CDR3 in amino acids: CASSLVRGNNEQFF. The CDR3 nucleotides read TGTGCCAGCAGCTTAGTCAGGGGCAACAATGAGCAGTTCTTC.

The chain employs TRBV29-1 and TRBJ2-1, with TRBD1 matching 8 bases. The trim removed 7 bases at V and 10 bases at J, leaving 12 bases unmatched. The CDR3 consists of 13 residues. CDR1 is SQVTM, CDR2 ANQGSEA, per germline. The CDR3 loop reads CSGENRQGYEQFF. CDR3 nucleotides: TGCAGCGGAGAGAATAGACAGGGGTACGAGCAGTTCTTC.

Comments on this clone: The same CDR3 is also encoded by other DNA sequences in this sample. The CDR3 region is CASSGTGNQPQHF. CDR3 DNA sequence: TGTGCCAGTAGTGGGACAGGGAATCAGCCCCAGCATTTT. The J gene is TRBJ1-5, the V gene TRBV19; 9 positions agree with TRBD1. Per the germline V gene, CDR1 is LNHDA and CDR2 is SQIVND (reference sequence). The CDR3 sequence is 13 residues long. V dropped 5 bases and J dropped 4; count of bases not matched to a gene: 0.